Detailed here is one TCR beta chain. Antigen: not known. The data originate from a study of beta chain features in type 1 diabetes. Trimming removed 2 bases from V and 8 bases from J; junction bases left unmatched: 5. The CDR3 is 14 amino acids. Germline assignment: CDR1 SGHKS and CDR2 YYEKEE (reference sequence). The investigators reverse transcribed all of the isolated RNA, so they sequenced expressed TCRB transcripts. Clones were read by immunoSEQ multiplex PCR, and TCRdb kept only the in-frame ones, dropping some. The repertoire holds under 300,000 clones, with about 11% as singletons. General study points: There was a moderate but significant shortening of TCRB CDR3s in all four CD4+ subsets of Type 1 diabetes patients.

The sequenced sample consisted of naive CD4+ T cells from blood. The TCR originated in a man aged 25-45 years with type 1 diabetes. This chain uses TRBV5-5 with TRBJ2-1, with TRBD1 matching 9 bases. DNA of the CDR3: TGTGCCAGCAGCTTAGGGACAGGGTCCCATGAGCAGTTCTTC. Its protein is CASSLGTGSHEQFF.